This T cell receptor (beta chain) was found in a study of shared clonotypes between healthy human individuals. Findings and caveats of the study: There were few donors, and this limited the genetic and exposure-history diversity represented. Larger estimated richness was generally recorded for naive subsets relative to memory subsets.

V was pared by 8 bases and J by 6 bases, with 16 bases between. In germline, CDR1 is SQVTM, CDR2 ANQGSEA. There are 12 residues in the CDR3. Each subset's genomic DNA was shared equally among a number of immunoSEQ plates. TCRdb keeps only in-frame clones here, not all; method: immunoSEQ multiplex PCR. The sample contains roughly 700,000 clones, approximately 74% of which appear only once. On this clone itself: Its antigen is not known.

The J gene is TRBJ1-1, the V gene TRBV29-1; TRBD1 is a possible D gene (5 bases). Source material: memory CD4+ T cells sorted from blood. Indicated subset: CD45RA-negative fraction. This TCR was recovered from a woman aged 25 to 39 in good health. DNA of the CDR3: TGCAGCACCCCCGGGGGAAAGGCTGAAGCTTTCTTT. Translating it yields CSTPGGKAEAFF.